This TCR beta chain was sequenced in a study of blood T cell repertoires in COVID-19. Profiling relied on immunoSEQ multiplex PCR, and the TCRdb table lists in-frame clones only, not all of them. The top ten hold 11% of the sample, which has 150,000 to 200,000 clones, almost 85% seen once. The sequenced material came from PBMCs or T cells enriched from blood (not recorded which). This clonotype originated in a man between 50 and 59 years old who had recovered from COVID-19.

The CDR3, as DNA: TGTGCCAGCAGGTCAGGGGACGTTGTCAATCAGCCCCAGCATTTT. The encoded protein is CASRSGDVVNQPQHF. The V and J genes are TRBV6-5 and TRBJ1-5, with a tentative D call TRBD1 (6 bases). V was cut by 6 bases and J by 3 bases, with 15 bases left in between. Germline V lookup: CDR1 MNHEY, CDR2 SVGAGI. This CDR3 spans 15 amino acids.